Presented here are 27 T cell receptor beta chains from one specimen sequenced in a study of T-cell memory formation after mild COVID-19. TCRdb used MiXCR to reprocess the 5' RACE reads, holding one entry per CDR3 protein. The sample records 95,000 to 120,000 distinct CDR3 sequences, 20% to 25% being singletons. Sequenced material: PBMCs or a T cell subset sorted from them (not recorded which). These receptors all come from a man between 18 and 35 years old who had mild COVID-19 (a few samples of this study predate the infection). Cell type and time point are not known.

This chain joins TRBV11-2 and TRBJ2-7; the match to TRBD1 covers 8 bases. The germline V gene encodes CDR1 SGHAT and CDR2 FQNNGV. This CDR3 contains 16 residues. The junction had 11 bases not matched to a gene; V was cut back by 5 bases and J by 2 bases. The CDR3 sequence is CASSPPGGTGTYEQYF. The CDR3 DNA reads TGTGCCAGCAGCCCCCCGGGTGGGACAGGAACCTACGAGCAGTACTTC. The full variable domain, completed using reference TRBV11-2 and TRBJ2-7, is EAGVAQSPRYKIIEKRQSVAFWCNPISGHATLYWYQQILGQGPKLLIQFQNNGVVDDSQLPKDRFSAERLKGVDSTLKIQPAKLEDSAVYLCASSPPGGTGTYEQYFGPGTRLTVT.

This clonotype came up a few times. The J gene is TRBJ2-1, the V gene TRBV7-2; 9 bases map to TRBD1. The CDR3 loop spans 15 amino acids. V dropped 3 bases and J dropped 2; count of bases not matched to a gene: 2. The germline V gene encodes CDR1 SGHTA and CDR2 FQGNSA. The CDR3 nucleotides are TGTGCCAGCAGCTTCCGGGACAGGGCCTACAATGAGCAGTTCTTC. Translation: CASSFRDRAYNEQFF.

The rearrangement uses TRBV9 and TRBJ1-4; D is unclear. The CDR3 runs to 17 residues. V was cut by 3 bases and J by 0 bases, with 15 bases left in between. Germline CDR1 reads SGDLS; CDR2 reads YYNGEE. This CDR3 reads CASSDPRREATNEKLFF. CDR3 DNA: TGTGCCAGCAGCGACCCGCGTCGGGAAGCAACTAATGAAAAACTGTTTTTT.

CDR3 coding DNA: TGCGCCAGCAGCCCCCGGCTCTCTGGGGCCAACGTCCTGACTTTC. This translates into CASSPRLSGANVLTF. The J gene is TRBJ2-6, the V gene TRBV4-1; D gene unclear. This CDR3 is built from 15 residues. V lost 4 bases and J 0 bases, leaving 7 bases between the germline ends. Looked up from germline, CDR1 is MGHRA and CDR2 is YSYEKL.

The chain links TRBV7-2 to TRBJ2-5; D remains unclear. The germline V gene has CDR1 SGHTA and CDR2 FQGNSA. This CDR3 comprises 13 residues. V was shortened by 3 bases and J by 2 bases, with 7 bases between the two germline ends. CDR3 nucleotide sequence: TGTGCCAGCAGCTTCACTTTGCAAGAGACCCAGTACTTC. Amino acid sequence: CASSFTLQETQYF.

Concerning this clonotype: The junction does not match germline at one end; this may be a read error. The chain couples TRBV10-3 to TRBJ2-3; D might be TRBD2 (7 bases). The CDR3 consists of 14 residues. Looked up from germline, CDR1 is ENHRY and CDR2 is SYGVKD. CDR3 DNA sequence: TGTGCCATGAGTGCTCGAGGGGGGGCCGATACGCAGTATTTT. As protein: CAMSARGGADTQYF.

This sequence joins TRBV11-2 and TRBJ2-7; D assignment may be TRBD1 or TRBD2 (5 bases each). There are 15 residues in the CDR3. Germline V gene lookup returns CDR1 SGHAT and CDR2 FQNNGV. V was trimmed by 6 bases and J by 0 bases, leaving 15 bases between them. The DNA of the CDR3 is TGTGCCAGCAGTCCCGGTTGGGGGTCCTCCTACGAGCAGTACGTC. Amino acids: CASSPGWGSSYEQYV.

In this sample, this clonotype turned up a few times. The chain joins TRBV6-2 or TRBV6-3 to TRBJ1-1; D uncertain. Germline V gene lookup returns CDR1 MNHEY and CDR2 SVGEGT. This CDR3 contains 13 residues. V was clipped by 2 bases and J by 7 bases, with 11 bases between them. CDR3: CASSYDLMGEAFF. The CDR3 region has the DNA TGTGCCAGCAGTTACGACCTAATGGGTGAAGCTTTCTTT.

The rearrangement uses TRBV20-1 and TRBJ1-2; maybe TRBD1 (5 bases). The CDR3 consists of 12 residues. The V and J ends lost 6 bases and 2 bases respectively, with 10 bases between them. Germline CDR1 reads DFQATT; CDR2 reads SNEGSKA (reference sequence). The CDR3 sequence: CSAIDRNYGYTF. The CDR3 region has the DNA TGCAGTGCCATCGACAGAAACTATGGCTACACCTTC.

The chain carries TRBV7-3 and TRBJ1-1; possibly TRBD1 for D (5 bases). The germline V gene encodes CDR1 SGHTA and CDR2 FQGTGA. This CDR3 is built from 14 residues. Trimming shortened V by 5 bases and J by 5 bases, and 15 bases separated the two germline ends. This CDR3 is CASSPWGSGTEAFF. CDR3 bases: TGTGCCAGCAGCCCTTGGGGATCAGGGACTGAAGCTTTCTTT.

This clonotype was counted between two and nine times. CDR3 DNA: TGCAGCGTCCGGGGGGAGGCCGGGGAGCTGTTTTTT. This translates into CSVRGEAGELFF. This chain uses TRBV29-1 with TRBJ2-2, with 7 bases aligning to TRBD2. The ends lost 6 bases at V and 6 bases at J; junction bases unmatched: 4. CDR3 length equals 12 residues. In germline, CDR1 is SQVTM, CDR2 ANQGSEA.

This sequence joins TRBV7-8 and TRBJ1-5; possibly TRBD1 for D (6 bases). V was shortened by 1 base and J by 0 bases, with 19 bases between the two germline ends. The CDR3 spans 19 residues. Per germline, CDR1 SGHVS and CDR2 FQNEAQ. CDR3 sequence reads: CASSLDRGQMVNSNQPQHF. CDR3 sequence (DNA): TGTGCCAGCAGCTTAGATCGGGGGCAGATGGTTAATAGCAATCAGCCCCAGCATTTT.

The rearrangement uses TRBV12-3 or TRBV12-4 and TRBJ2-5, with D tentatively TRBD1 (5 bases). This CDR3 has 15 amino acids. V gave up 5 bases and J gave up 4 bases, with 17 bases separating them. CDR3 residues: CASSLLDTGIETQYF. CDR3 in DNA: TGTGCCAGCAGTCTACTGGATACAGGCATAGAGACCCAGTACTTC.

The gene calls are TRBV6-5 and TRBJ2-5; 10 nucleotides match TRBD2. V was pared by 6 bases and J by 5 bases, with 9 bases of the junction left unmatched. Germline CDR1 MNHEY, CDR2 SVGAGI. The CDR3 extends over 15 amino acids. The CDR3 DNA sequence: TGTGCCAGCAGAAGTAGCGGGGGGAATGTGGAGACCCAGTACTTC. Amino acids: CASRSSGGNVETQYF.

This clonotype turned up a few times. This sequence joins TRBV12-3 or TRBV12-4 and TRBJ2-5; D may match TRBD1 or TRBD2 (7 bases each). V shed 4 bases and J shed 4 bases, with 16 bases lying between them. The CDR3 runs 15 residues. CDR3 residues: CASSSPDREGETQYF. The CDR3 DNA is TGTGCCAGCAGTTCCCCCGACAGGGAGGGAGAGACCCAGTACTTC.

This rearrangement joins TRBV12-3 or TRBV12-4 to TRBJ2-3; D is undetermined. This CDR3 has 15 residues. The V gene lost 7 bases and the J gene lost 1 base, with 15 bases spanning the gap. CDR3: CASTSVGSGTDTQYF. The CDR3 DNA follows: TGTGCCAGCACCTCGGTGGGAAGCGGCACAGATACGCAGTATTTT.

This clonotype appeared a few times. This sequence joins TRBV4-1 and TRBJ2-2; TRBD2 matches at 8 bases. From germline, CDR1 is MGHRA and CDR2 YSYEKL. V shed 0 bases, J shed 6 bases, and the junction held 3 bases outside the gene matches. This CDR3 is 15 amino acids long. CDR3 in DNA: TGCGCCAGCAGCCAAGATCCGGGAGGGGCCGGGGAGCTGTTTTTT. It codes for CASSQDPGGAGELFF.

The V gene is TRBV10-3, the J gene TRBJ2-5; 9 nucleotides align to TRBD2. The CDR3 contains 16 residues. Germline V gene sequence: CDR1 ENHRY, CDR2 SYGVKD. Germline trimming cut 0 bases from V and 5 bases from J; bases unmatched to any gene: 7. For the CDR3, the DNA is TGTGCCATCAGTGAGTCAGGCCTAGCGGGGATGGAGACCCAGTACTTC. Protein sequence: CAISESGLAGMETQYF.

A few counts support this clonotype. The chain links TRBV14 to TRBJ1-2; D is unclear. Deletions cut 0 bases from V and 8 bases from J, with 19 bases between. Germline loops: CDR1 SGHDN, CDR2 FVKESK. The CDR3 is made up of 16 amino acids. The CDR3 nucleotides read TGTGCCAGCAGCCAAGATGACATGTTTTATGCTGGCGGCTACACCTTC. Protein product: CASSQDDMFYAGGYTF.

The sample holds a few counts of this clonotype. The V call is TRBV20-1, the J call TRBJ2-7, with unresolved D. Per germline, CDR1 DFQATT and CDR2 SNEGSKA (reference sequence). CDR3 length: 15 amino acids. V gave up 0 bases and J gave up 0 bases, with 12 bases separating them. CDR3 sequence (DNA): TGCAGTGCTAGAGAAGTCGCAGCTTCCTCCTACGAGCAGTACTTC. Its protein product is CSAREVAASSYEQYF.

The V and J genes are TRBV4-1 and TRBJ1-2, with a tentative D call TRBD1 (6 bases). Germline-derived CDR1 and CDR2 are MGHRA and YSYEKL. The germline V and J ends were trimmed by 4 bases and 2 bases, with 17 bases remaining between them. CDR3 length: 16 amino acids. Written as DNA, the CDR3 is TGCGCCAGCAGCCTTTCCACCGGGACATTAAACTATGGCTACACCTTC. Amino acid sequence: CASSLSTGTLNYGYTF.

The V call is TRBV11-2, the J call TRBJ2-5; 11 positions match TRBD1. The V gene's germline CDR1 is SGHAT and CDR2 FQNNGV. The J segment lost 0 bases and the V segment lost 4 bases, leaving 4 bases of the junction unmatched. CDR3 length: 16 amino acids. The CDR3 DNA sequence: TGTGCCAGCAGCTCTGGACAGGGGGCTTACCAAGAGACCCAGTACTTC. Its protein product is CASSSGQGAYQETQYF. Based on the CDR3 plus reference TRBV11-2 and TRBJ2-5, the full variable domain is EAGVAQSPRYKIIEKRQSVAFWCNPISGHATLYWYQQILGQGPKLLIQFQNNGVVDDSQLPKDRFSAERLKGVDSTLKIQPAKLEDSAVYLCASSSGQGAYQETQYFGPGTRLLVL.

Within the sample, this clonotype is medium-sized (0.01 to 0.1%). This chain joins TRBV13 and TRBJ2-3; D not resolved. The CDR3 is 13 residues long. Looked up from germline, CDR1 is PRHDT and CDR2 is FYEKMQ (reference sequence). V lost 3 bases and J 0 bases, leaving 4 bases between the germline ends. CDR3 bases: TGTGCCAGCAGCTTCTCCAGCACAGATACGCAGTATTTT. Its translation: CASSFSSTDTQYF.

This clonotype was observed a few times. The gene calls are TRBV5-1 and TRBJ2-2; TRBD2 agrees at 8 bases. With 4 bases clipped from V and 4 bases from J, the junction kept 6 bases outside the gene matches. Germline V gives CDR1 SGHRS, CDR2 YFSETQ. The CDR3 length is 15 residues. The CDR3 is CASSPRTSLTGELFF. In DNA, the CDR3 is TGCGCCAGCAGCCCCCGGACTAGCCTCACCGGGGAGCTGTTTTTT. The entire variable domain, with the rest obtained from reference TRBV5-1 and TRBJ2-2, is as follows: KAGVTQTPRYLIKTRGQQVTLSCSPISGHRSVSWYQQTPGQGLQFLFEYFSETQRNKGNFPGRFSGRQFSNSRSEMNVSTLELGDSALYLCASSPRTSLTGELFFGEGSRLTVL.

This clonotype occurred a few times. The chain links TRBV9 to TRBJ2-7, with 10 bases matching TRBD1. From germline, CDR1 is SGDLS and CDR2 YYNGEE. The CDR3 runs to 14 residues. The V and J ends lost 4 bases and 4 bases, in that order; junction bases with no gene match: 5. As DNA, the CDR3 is TGTGCCAGCAGCCCAGGGACAGGGGATTACGAGCAGTACTTC. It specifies CASSPGTGDYEQYF.

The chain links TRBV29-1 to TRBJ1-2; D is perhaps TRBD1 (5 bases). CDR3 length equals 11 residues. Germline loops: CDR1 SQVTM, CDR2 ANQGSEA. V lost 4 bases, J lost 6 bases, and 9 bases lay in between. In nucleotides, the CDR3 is TGCAGCGTTGGACAGTATAATGGCTACACCTTC. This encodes CSVGQYNGYTF.

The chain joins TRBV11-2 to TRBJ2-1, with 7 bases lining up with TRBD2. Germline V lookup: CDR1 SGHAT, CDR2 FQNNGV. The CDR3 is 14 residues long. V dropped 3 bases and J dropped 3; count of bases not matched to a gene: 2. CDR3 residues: CASSFASGYNEQFF. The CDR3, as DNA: TGTGCCAGCAGCTTTGCTAGCGGCTACAATGAGCAGTTCTTC.